Below, 23 T cell receptor beta chains from the same sample are listed, as sequenced in a study of regulatory T cells in long-lasting Graves disease. The authors built TCR beta libraries using iRepertoire HTBI primers and Arm-PCR of CDR3 regions. MiXCR, applied by TCRdb to the multiplex PCR reads, yields one record per CDR3 protein. The sample records 400,000 or so distinct CDR3 sequences, roughly 20% being singletons. As to time point: persistent/refractory GD, antithyroid drugs over 5 years with positive TRAb. With RNA extracted from PBMCs as input, the TCR library was made. The sequencing here drew on peripheral blood mononuclear cells (PBMCs), taken when the disease was refractory, from a patient treated with antithyroid drugs. These receptors came from a female donor with Graves disease.

This clonotype was seen more than once but under ten times. The rearrangement links TRBV7-2 to TRBJ2-2; D not certain. Germline V gives CDR1 SGHTA, CDR2 FQGNSA. The length of the CDR3 is 14 residues. The V gene lost 5 bases and the J gene lost 3 bases, with 10 bases spanning the gap. Here the CDR3 reads CASSPAADTGELFF. For the CDR3, the DNA is TGTGCCAGCAGCCCCGCCGCGGACACCGGGGAGCTGTTTTTT.

This clonotype was seen more than once but under ten times. This chain links TRBV5-5 with TRBJ1-6; D ambiguous. CDR1 SGHKS and CDR2 YYEKEE come from the germline V gene (reference sequence). Trimming pared 0 bases from V and 0 bases from J, leaving 7 bases between. This CDR3 contains 16 residues. This chain's CDR3 is CASSLDSSSYNSPLHF. CDR3 nucleotides: TGTGCCAGCAGCTTGGACAGCAGCTCCTATAATTCACCCCTCCACTTT.

The chain couples TRBV7-8 to TRBJ2-5, with D perhaps matching TRBD1 or TRBD2 (5 bases each). Germline V lookup: CDR1 SGHVS, CDR2 FQNEAQ. Trimming removed 8 bases from V and 5 bases from J, with 15 bases in between. This CDR3 is built from 13 residues. DNA of the CDR3: TGTGCCAGCGGGGGAACCGTGGTGGAGACCCAGTACTTC. This gives the protein CASGGTVVETQYF.

Note on this clonotype: The junction departs from germline at one end; a sequencing error may be responsible. The rearrangement uses TRBV20-1 and TRBJ2-3, with TRBD2 matching 9 bases. The CDR3 runs to 15 residues. Germline values: CDR1 DFQATT, CDR2 SNEGSKA (reference sequence). The CDR3 nucleotides read TGCAGTACTAGTGCTGCGGGAGGGCCGGAAGATACGCAGTATTTT. Amino acids: CSTSAAGGPEDTQYF.

The sample holds a few counts of this clonotype. This chain connects TRBV19 to TRBJ1-1; weak D call: TRBD1 (5 bases). Germline V gene lookup returns CDR1 LNHDA and CDR2 SQIVND (reference sequence). V was clipped by 5 bases and J by 0 bases, with 10 bases between them. The CDR3 loop spans 14 amino acids. The CDR3 DNA sequence: TGTGCCAGTAGTCGAGCGGGGGTGAACACTGAAGCTTTCTTT. Translating gives CASSRAGVNTEAFF.

The sample holds many counts of this clonotype. This chain connects TRBV11-2 to TRBJ1-2; no clear D gene. In germline, CDR1 is SGHAT, CDR2 FQNNGV. Trimming stripped 1 base from V and 8 bases from J, with 11 bases between. This CDR3 contains 13 residues. CDR3 amino acids: CASSLGGLRGYTF. The CDR3 DNA reads as TGTGCCAGCAGCTTAGGCGGGCTCAGGGGCTACACCTTC.

Worth noting for this clonotype: The junction does not match germline at one end; this may be a read error. The rearrangement joins TRBV18 to TRBJ2-2; D is possibly TRBD2 (5 bases). The CDR3 covers 13 residues. Germline V lookup: CDR1 KGHSH, CDR2 LQKENI. The CDR3 DNA is TGTGCCAACTCACCACCGGAGGCCGGGGAGCTGTTTTTT. This codes for CANSPPEAGELFF.

This clonotype was recorded a few times. V usage is TRBV4-1 and J usage is TRBJ2-2; no firm D call. This CDR3 has 17 amino acids. Germline values: CDR1 MGHRA, CDR2 YSYEKL. The ends were cut back, 0 bases at V and 0 bases at J, with 11 bases in the middle. CDR3 nucleotides: TGCGCCAGCAGCCAAGACGAACACGTCGCGAACACCGGGGAGCTGTTTTTT. It specifies CASSQDEHVANTGELFF.

This clonotype was observed at least ten times. V gene TRBV27 combines with J gene TRBJ1-6, with 9 bases that match TRBD1. The ends lost 6 bases at V and 11 bases at J; junction bases unmatched: 8. This CDR3 comprises 14 residues. Germline CDR1 reads MNHEY; CDR2 reads SMNVEV (reference sequence). The CDR3 loop reads CASRETGGRTPLHF. The CDR3 bases are TGTGCCAGCAGGGAGACAGGGGGTAGAACACCCCTCCACTTT.

The V and J genes are TRBV7-2 and TRBJ2-1, with D possibly matching TRBD2 (5 bases). The V end was cut by 4 bases, the J end by 6 bases, with 7 bases between. Germline V CDR1 and CDR2: SGHTA, FQGNSA. The CDR3 is 12 residues long. This CDR3 is CASSSTINEQFF. The CDR3 DNA reads TGTGCCAGCAGCTCGACTATCAATGAGCAGTTCTTC.

A few counts support this clonotype. V usage is TRBV27 and J usage is TRBJ2-3; D ambiguous. V lost 6 bases and J lost 4, with 11 bases in between. Germline CDR1 is MNHEY and CDR2 is SMNVEV (reference sequence). CDR3 length: 13 amino acids. This chain's CDR3 is CASRHGNPDTQYF. DNA of the CDR3: TGTGCCAGCAGGCATGGGAACCCAGATACGCAGTATTTT.

This clonotype was seen repeatedly, ten times or more. V usage is TRBV27 and J usage is TRBJ1-1, with D hard to call. Germline CDR1 and CDR2: MNHEY and SMNVEV (reference sequence). V lost 5 bases and J lost 7, with 14 bases in between. This CDR3 has 13 residues. The CDR3 nucleotides read TGTGCCAGCAGTCCACTACCTAATGATGAAGCTTTCTTT. Its translation is CASSPLPNDEAFF.

The rearrangement uses TRBV5-1 and TRBJ2-7; a weak D match, TRBD2 (5 bases). Germline V CDR1 and CDR2: SGHRS, YFSETQ. CDR3 size: 14 residues. Trimming removed 5 bases from V and 7 bases from J, with 19 bases in between. CDR3 sequence: CASSSPGRALEQYF. In DNA, the CDR3 is TGCGCCAGCAGTTCCCCCGGGCGGGCTCTTGAGCAGTACTTC.

This clonotype has at least ten counts. The chain recombines TRBV2 with TRBJ1-1, with unresolved D. Deletions cut 7 bases from V and 6 bases from J, with 15 bases between. The CDR3 covers 13 residues. Looked up from germline, CDR1 is SNHLY and CDR2 is FYNNEI. The CDR3: CASKVLGIAEAFF. The CDR3 DNA reads TGTGCCAGCAAGGTCCTAGGGATCGCTGAAGCTTTCTTT.

This clonotype was recorded a few times. The V call is TRBV20-1, the J call TRBJ1-6; TRBD1 might be the D (6 bases). The germline gives CDR1 DFQATT, CDR2 SNEGSKA (reference sequence). This CDR3 comprises 15 residues. V lost 3 bases, J lost 4 bases, and 13 bases lay in between. The chain's CDR3 is CSASPLTGYNSPLHF. CDR3 in DNA: TGCAGTGCTAGCCCTTTGACAGGATATAATTCACCCCTCCACTTT.

The chain is built from TRBV5-5 and TRBJ1-2, with D unresolved. Germline V CDR1 and CDR2: SGHKS, YYEKEE (reference sequence). CDR3 length: 17 residues. The V end was cut by 3 bases, the J end by 3 bases, with 21 bases between. Here the CDR3 reads CASSSFSGGSLDYGYTF. CDR3 coding DNA: TGTGCCAGCAGCTCCTTCTCGGGAGGGTCTCTGGACTATGGCTACACCTTC.

This clonotype was found a few times. This chain joins TRBV30 and TRBJ2-2; TRBD2 agrees at 10 bases. Per the germline V gene, CDR1 is GTSNPN and CDR2 is SVGIG (reference sequence). The CDR3 runs 14 residues. The ends lost 0 bases at V and 5 bases at J; junction bases unmatched: 0. CDR3 nucleotides: TGTGCCTGGAGTGTACTAGCGGGGACCGGGGAGCTGTTTTTT. Translated: CAWSVLAGTGELFF.

This clonotype has ten or more counts. The DNA of the CDR3 is TGTGCCAGCAGTGAAAGGCTGAACACCATATATTTT. This codes for CASSERLNTIYF. V usage is TRBV2 and J usage is TRBJ1-3, with D uncertain. The CDR3 length is 12 residues. Trimming shortened V by 2 bases and J by 7 bases, and 6 bases separated the two germline ends. Germline V lookup: CDR1 SNHLY, CDR2 FYNNEI. Complete variable domain (other parts from reference TRBV2 and TRBJ1-3): EPEVTQTPSHQVTQMGQEVILRCVPISNHLYFYWYRQILGQKVEFLVSFYNNEISEKSEIFDDQFSVERPDGSNFTLKIRSTKLEDSAMYFCASSERLNTIYFGEGSWLTVV.

There are many counts of this clonotype. The rearrangement links TRBV28 to TRBJ2-7, with D possibly matching TRBD2 (5 bases). There are 14 residues in the CDR3. V lost 3 bases to trimming and J lost 5 bases, with 14 bases between them. Looked up from germline, CDR1 is MDHEN and CDR2 is SYDVKM. In DNA, the CDR3 is TGTGCCAGCAGTTTGAAGCGGCAGAGGGACGAGCAGTACTTC. Protein: CASSLKRQRDEQYF.

The table lists this clonotype with a few counts. V is TRBV6-1 and J is TRBJ2-2; no firm D call. The CDR3 sequence is 13 residues long. CDR1 is MNHNS, CDR2 SASEGT, per germline. V gave up 8 bases and J gave up 1 base, with 8 bases separating them. CDR3 sequence (DNA): TGTGCCAGCGGAAGAGGGAACACCGGGGAGCTGTTTTTT. It encodes CASGRGNTGELFF.

This clonotype was detected ten times or more. The genes are TRBV7-2 and TRBJ2-7; the D gene is possibly TRBD2 (6 bases). This CDR3 is built from 14 residues. Looked up from germline, CDR1 is SGHTA and CDR2 is FQGNSA. The V end was cut by 5 bases, the J end by 4 bases, with 15 bases between. The CDR3: CASSPTSNWYEQYF. In nucleotides, the CDR3 is TGTGCCAGCAGCCCGACTAGTAACTGGTACGAGCAGTACTTC.

This clonotype was recorded once. This is likely an artifact of a read error, given a far larger clone one base away. V usage is TRBV28 and J usage is TRBJ1-2; 9 bases align to TRBD1. This CDR3 is 18 amino acids long. Looked up from germline, CDR1 is MDHEN and CDR2 is SYDVKM. The CDR3: CTSSFSGGQGGGPSGYTF. The DNA of the CDR3 is TGTACCAGCAGCTTCAGCGGGGGACAGGGAGGCGGGCCTTCTGGCTACACCTTC.

This clonotype was seen repeatedly, ten times or more. This chain uses TRBV12-3 or TRBV12-4 with TRBJ1-6; the D is unclear. The CDR3 has 14 residues. Trimming stripped 6 bases from V and 7 bases from J, with 13 bases between. Here the CDR3 DNA reads TGTGCCAGCAGCGAGGCGGGAATAAATTCACCCCTCCACTTT. The encoded protein is CASSEAGINSPLHF.